This note documents a single T cell receptor beta chain sequence. The data were taken from a study of blood T cell repertoires in COVID-19. Study details: Samples representing acute and convalescent COVID-19 were sourced from the United States, Italy and Spain. The analysed material was cDNA or gDNA that came from T cells, B-cell-depleted T cells, or PBMCs.

In the original processing: Estimates of nucleated cell counts were drawn from the amplification of reference gene primers. Profiling relied on immunoSEQ multiplex PCR, and the TCRdb table lists in-frame clones only, not all of them. V, J and clone size derive from that table, while D and trimming were established from the DNA sequence. The table records approximately 300,000 clones, over 75% of them present only once. The sequenced material came from peripheral blood. This TCR came from a man aged 45-65 years with active or convalescent COVID-19.

This CDR3 reads CASSGHGNQPQHF. In DNA form, the CDR3 reads TGTGCCTCCTCGGGACACGGAAATCAGCCCCAGCATTTT. V and J are TRBV30 and TRBJ1-5; D possibly corresponds to TRBD1 (6 bases). Germline values: CDR1 GTSNPN, CDR2 SVGIG (reference sequence). The V and J ends lost 7 bases and 4 bases respectively, with 14 bases between them. This CDR3 contains 13 residues.